This entry concerns a single T cell receptor beta chain. Its target is unknown. In the PCR, 60 Vbeta and 13 Jbeta primers were used. The protocol was immunoSEQ multiplex PCR, while the TCRdb copy is restricted to in-frame clones and leaves out a portion. The sample shows some 140,000 clones, and less than 2.5% sits with its ten largest clones. Germline values: CDR1 LGHNA, CDR2 YNFKEQ. CDR3 size: 14 residues. This entry is derived from a study of cytomegalovirus exposure and HLA in healthy donors. Study at large: Prior work identified around 120 million unique TCR beta sequences in some 180 million T cells.

Study conclusions and caveats: When analyzed later, a missense DCLRE1C variant was found to be linked to TCR beta V- and J-gene trimming.

This TCR was sampled from a woman aged 60-75 years in good health and CMV-seronegative. The sample consisted of PBMCs. This chain uses TRBV4-2 with TRBJ2-5; TRBD2 agrees at 7 bases. The J call may be wrong; the DNA end is better matched by TRBJ2-7. CDR3 amino acids: CASSHDSGPDEQYF. CDR3 sequence (DNA): TGTGCCAGCAGCCATGATAGCGGGCCTGACGAGCAGTACTTC.